A selection of T cell receptor beta chains follows, all from one sample in a study of blood T cell repertoires in COVID-19. Repertoires were generated with immunoSEQ multiplex PCR, while TCRdb's copy carries only in-frame clones and drops some. The sample lists roughly 190,000 clones, 76% seen once, with roughly a sixth in the top ten. Sequencing was done on a sample of PBMCs or T cells enriched from blood (not recorded which). The receptor source for this set is a woman aged 50 to 60 with acute COVID-19. CDR3s include the opening cysteine and the closing phenylalanine or tryptophan. Each record gives: J gene, V gene, D gene, clone size, CDR3 DNA, CDR3 protein. A D gene is named only where the DNA matches it firmly. The size entry is marked missing in some rows and otherwise reads once, few, many or a size class.

J gene: TRBJ2-3
V gene: TRBV7-9
D gene: TRBD2
clone size: NA
CDR3 DNA: TGTGCCAGCAGCGTTAGCGGGGGGGGAGATACGCAGTATTTT
CDR3 protein: CASSVSGGGDTQYF

J gene: TRBJ1-1
V gene: TRBV10-2
D gene: NA
clone size: NA
CDR3 DNA: TGCGCCAGCAGTGAGTGGGGGTCAGGGGACGCTTTCTTT
CDR3 protein: CASSEWGSGDAFF

J gene: TRBJ1-1
V gene: TRBV10-3
D gene: NA
clone size: few
CDR3 DNA: TGTGCCATCAGTGACAGGGCTGTGGGCACTGAAGCTTTCTTT
CDR3 protein: CAISDRAVGTEAFF

J gene: TRBJ1-4
V gene: TRBV9
D gene: TRBD1
clone size: few
CDR3 DNA: TGTGCCAGCAGCACGGGACAGTCGAATGAAAAACTGTTTTTT
CDR3 protein: CASSTGQSNEKLFF

J gene: TRBJ2-3
V gene: TRBV28
D gene: TRBD2
clone size: NA
CDR3 DNA: TGTGCCAGCAGCAGGACTAGCGGGGGGGGCACAGATACGCAGTATTTT
CDR3 protein: CASSRTSGGGTDTQYF

J gene: TRBJ2-1
V gene: TRBV7-3
D gene: NA
clone size: NA
CDR3 DNA: TGTGCCAGCAGCTTGACTAGAGACAATGAGCAGTTCTTC
CDR3 protein: CASSLTRDNEQFF

J gene: TRBJ2-3
V gene: TRBV7-8
D gene: NA
clone size: once
CDR3 DNA: TGTGCCAGCAGCTTTTTCCTAGCAGCAGATACGCAGTATTTT
CDR3 protein: CASSFFLAADTQYF

J gene: TRBJ1-1
V gene: TRBV3-1/TRBV3-2
D gene: NA
clone size: NA
CDR3 DNA: TGTGCCAGCAGCCAGGGGGGGAGACAAGGGGCTGAAGCTTTCTTT
CDR3 protein: CASSQGGRQGAEAFF

J gene: TRBJ1-6
V gene: TRBV23-1
D gene: NA
clone size: NA
CDR3 DNA: TGCGCCAGCAGTCCAACGGCGGGGAACTATAATTCACCCCTCCACTTT
CDR3 protein: CASSPTAGNYNSPLHF

J gene: TRBJ1-1
V gene: TRBV5-3
D gene: NA
clone size: few
CDR3 DNA: TGTGCCAGAAGCAGGGGGAGTGGCTTGAACACTGAAGCTTTCTTT
CDR3 protein: CARSRGSGLNTEAFF

J gene: TRBJ1-1
V gene: TRBV6-5
D gene: NA
clone size: NA
CDR3 DNA: TGTGCCAGCAGTTACTCCTCAGGCAAAGCTTTCTTT
CDR3 protein: CASSYSSGKAFF

J gene: TRBJ2-4
V gene: TRBV6-2/TRBV6-3
D gene: TRBD1
clone size: once
CDR3 DNA: TGTGCCAGCAGTTGGGGAATCGACAGGGGGGCTAAAAACATTCAGTACTTC
CDR3 protein: CASSWGIDRGAKNIQYF

J gene: TRBJ1-3
V gene: TRBV7-9
D gene: NA
clone size: many
CDR3 DNA: TGTGCCAGCAGCCTCTCTGGAAACACCATATATTTT
CDR3 protein: CASSLSGNTIYF

J gene: TRBJ2-3
V gene: TRBV4-2
D gene: NA
clone size: NA
CDR3 DNA: TGTGCCAGCAGCCAAGCCGGGACTAGCACAGATACGCAGTATTTT
CDR3 protein: CASSQAGTSTDTQYF

J gene: TRBJ2-1
V gene: TRBV5-7
D gene: TRBD2
clone size: NA
CDR3 DNA: TGTGCCAGCACTCAACCGGGGACTAGAGAATCCAATGAGCAGTTCTTC
CDR3 protein: CASTQPGTRESNEQFF

J gene: TRBJ2-4
V gene: TRBV19
D gene: TRBD1
clone size: once
CDR3 DNA: TGTGCCAGTAGTATCACGGGACAGGGGTCGAGAACTCAGTACTTC
CDR3 protein: CASSITGQGSRTQYF

J gene: TRBJ1-5
V gene: TRBV2
D gene: NA
clone size: NA
CDR3 DNA: TGTGCCAGCAACCGGCGGGCGGAAAATCAGCCCCAGCATTTT
CDR3 protein: CASNRRAENQPQHF

J gene: TRBJ2-6
V gene: TRBV6-4
D gene: NA
clone size: NA
CDR3 DNA: TGTGCCAGCAGTGACGAAGCCTCTGGGGCCAACGTCCTGACTTTC
CDR3 protein: CASSDEASGANVLTF

J gene: TRBJ1-6
V gene: TRBV5-1
D gene: NA
clone size: NA
CDR3 DNA: TGCGCCAGCAGCTTGACCGGGGGTTCACCCCTCCACTTT
CDR3 protein: CASSLTGGSPLHF

J gene: TRBJ1-2
V gene: TRBV4-3
D gene: NA
clone size: NA
CDR3 DNA: TGCGCCAGCAGCCACGACGACAGGTCGAGTGGCTACACCTTC
CDR3 protein: CASSHDDRSSGYTF

J gene: TRBJ1-4
V gene: TRBV7-2
D gene: NA
clone size: NA
CDR3 DNA: TGTGCCAGCAGCTTAACAGGGATGGAAGAAAAACTGTTTTTT
CDR3 protein: CASSLTGMEEKLFF

J gene: TRBJ1-4
V gene: TRBV5-1
D gene: NA
clone size: NA
CDR3 DNA: TGCGCCAGCAGCCCCAGGGGTCACGGTAATGAAAAACTGTTTTTT
CDR3 protein: CASSPRGHGNEKLFF

J gene: TRBJ2-5
V gene: TRBV19
D gene: TRBD1
clone size: NA
CDR3 DNA: TGTGCCAGTAGTATAGGAGGGACAGTACAAGAGACCCAGTACTTC
CDR3 protein: CASSIGGTVQETQYF

J gene: TRBJ2-3
V gene: TRBV4-2
D gene: NA
clone size: NA
CDR3 DNA: TGTGCCAGCAGCCGTCCACCGGGATTTCCGCAGTATTTT
CDR3 protein: CASSRPPGFPQYF

J gene: TRBJ2-5
V gene: TRBV18
D gene: NA
clone size: NA
CDR3 DNA: TGTGCCAGCTCATTCTCGTTCCAAGAGACCCAGTACTTC
CDR3 protein: CASSFSFQETQYF

J gene: TRBJ1-6
V gene: TRBV5-8
D gene: NA
clone size: NA
CDR3 DNA: TGTGCCAGCAGCTTGGCTGTTTCCTATAATTCACCCCTCCACTTT
CDR3 protein: CASSLAVSYNSPLHF

J gene: TRBJ1-4
V gene: TRBV28
D gene: NA
clone size: NA
CDR3 DNA: TGTGCCAGCAGTCAGAGGCTGACTAATGAAAAACTGTTTTTT
CDR3 protein: CASSQRLTNEKLFF

J gene: TRBJ2-1
V gene: TRBV6-1
D gene: TRBD2
clone size: NA
CDR3 DNA: TGTGCCAGCAGTGATACAGGACTAGCGGGGGGCTACAATGAGCAGTTCTTC
CDR3 protein: CASSDTGLAGGYNEQFF

J gene: TRBJ1-5
V gene: TRBV2
D gene: NA
clone size: few
CDR3 DNA: TGTGCCAGCAGTGACCTGCAGGGAAGAAGCAATCAGCCCCAGCATTTT
CDR3 protein: CASSDLQGRSNQPQHF

J gene: TRBJ1-2
V gene: TRBV6-5
D gene: NA
clone size: NA
CDR3 DNA: TGTGCCAGCAGTTACTCGACTGGGGAGCGCTACACCTTC
CDR3 protein: CASSYSTGERYTF

J gene: TRBJ2-3
V gene: TRBV4-3
D gene: NA
clone size: NA
CDR3 DNA: TGCGCCAGCAGCCAAGATCGAGGGTATGGAGATACGCAGTATTTT
CDR3 protein: CASSQDRGYGDTQYF

J gene: TRBJ2-2
V gene: TRBV2
D gene: NA
clone size: NA
CDR3 DNA: TGTGCCAGCAAGAGCCGGGAGCTGTTTTTT
CDR3 protein: CASKSRELFF

J gene: TRBJ1-4
V gene: TRBV28
D gene: NA
clone size: NA
CDR3 DNA: TGTGCCAGCAGTTTGAGGAATGAAAAACTGTTTTTT
CDR3 protein: CASSLRNEKLFF

J gene: TRBJ1-1
V gene: TRBV5-1
D gene: NA
clone size: NA
CDR3 DNA: TGCGCCAGCAGCTTGGCCTACAGGGAGGGAATGAACACTGAAGCTTTCTTT
CDR3 protein: CASSLAYREGMNTEAFF

J gene: TRBJ1-3
V gene: TRBV4-3
D gene: NA
clone size: NA
CDR3 DNA: TGCGCCAGCAGCCTCACCCGGGGAGGGGGAAACACCATATATTTT
CDR3 protein: CASSLTRGGGNTIYF

J gene: TRBJ1-1
V gene: TRBV5-1
D gene: NA
clone size: NA
CDR3 DNA: TGCGCCAGCAGCTTGGAGAGAACCACTGAAGCTTTCTTT
CDR3 protein: CASSLERTTEAFF

J gene: TRBJ2-2
V gene: TRBV11-2
D gene: NA
clone size: NA
CDR3 DNA: TGTGCCAGCAGCTCATCCGGGGGTATCACCGGGGAGCTGTTTTTT
CDR3 protein: CASSSSGGITGELFF

J gene: TRBJ1-5
V gene: TRBV28
D gene: TRBD1
clone size: NA
CDR3 DNA: TGTGCCAGCAGCTACCGGACAGGAGGAAATAGCAATCAGCCCCAGCATTTT
CDR3 protein: CASSYRTGGNSNQPQHF

J gene: TRBJ1-3
V gene: TRBV7-2
D gene: TRBD1
clone size: NA
CDR3 DNA: TGTGCCAGCAGCTTTTGGACAGGACAAGGAAACACCATATATTTT
CDR3 protein: CASSFWTGQGNTIYF

J gene: TRBJ2-3
V gene: TRBV6-5
D gene: TRBD1
clone size: NA
CDR3 DNA: TGTGCCAGCAAGCACGACAGGGTTCAAACAGATACGCAGTATTTT
CDR3 protein: CASKHDRVQTDTQYF

J gene: TRBJ2-5
V gene: TRBV9
D gene: TRBD1
clone size: NA
CDR3 DNA: TGTGCCAGCAGCGCATCCGGGACAGAAGAGACCCAGTACTTC
CDR3 protein: CASSASGTEETQYF

J gene: TRBJ2-5
V gene: TRBV5-1
D gene: TRBD2
clone size: NA
CDR3 DNA: TGCGCCAGCAGCTTGGTGCCAGGGAGGGACGAGACCCAGTACTTC
CDR3 protein: CASSLVPGRDETQYF

J gene: TRBJ1-2
V gene: TRBV6-5
D gene: NA
clone size: few
CDR3 DNA: TGTGCCAGCATCGTAGACAGGAGCTATGGCTACACCTTC
CDR3 protein: CASIVDRSYGYTF

J gene: TRBJ1-2
V gene: TRBV30
D gene: NA
clone size: NA
CDR3 DNA: TGTGCCTGGAACCCCTTTGGGGGCCCGGCCTATGGCTACACCTTC
CDR3 protein: CAWNPFGGPAYGYTF

J gene: TRBJ2-3
V gene: TRBV19
D gene: TRBD2
clone size: NA
CDR3 DNA: TGTGCCAGTAGTATACAACTAGCGGGGGGGCAAGATACGCAGTATTTT
CDR3 protein: CASSIQLAGGQDTQYF

J gene: TRBJ1-1
V gene: TRBV28
D gene: NA
clone size: NA
CDR3 DNA: TGTGCCAGCACTCCAGCGGGGGTGGGAGGGCTGAACACTGAAGCTTTCTTT
CDR3 protein: CASTPAGVGGLNTEAFF

J gene: TRBJ1-1
V gene: TRBV9
D gene: TRBD1
clone size: NA
CDR3 DNA: TGTGCCAGCAGCCCGGCCGGGACAGGGACATTCTTT
CDR3 protein: CASSPAGTGTFF

J gene: TRBJ1-5
V gene: TRBV24-1
D gene: NA
clone size: few
CDR3 DNA: TGTGCCACCAGTGATCCCCGGGTAGGCAATAGCAATCAGCCCCAGCATTTT
CDR3 protein: CATSDPRVGNSNQPQHF

J gene: TRBJ2-6
V gene: TRBV7-9
D gene: NA
clone size: NA
CDR3 DNA: TGTGCCAGCAGCCAACAGGCCTCTGGGGCCAACGTCCTGACTTTC
CDR3 protein: CASSQQASGANVLTF

J gene: TRBJ1-6
V gene: TRBV6-5
D gene: TRBD1
clone size: NA
CDR3 DNA: TGTGCCGCCCAAACAGGGGACTCCTATAATTCACCCCTCCACTTT
CDR3 protein: CAAQTGDSYNSPLHF

J gene: TRBJ1-2
V gene: TRBV28
D gene: NA
clone size: NA
CDR3 DNA: TGTGCCAGCAGCTCCCCGGTTTTAGGGGGTCGAGACTATGGCTACACCTTC
CDR3 protein: CASSSPVLGGRDYGYTF

J gene: TRBJ1-1
V gene: TRBV10-1
D gene: NA
clone size: NA
CDR3 DNA: TGCGCCAGCAGGGGAGGGGAGAACACTGAAGCTTTCTTT
CDR3 protein: CASRGGENTEAFF

J gene: TRBJ1-2
V gene: TRBV19
D gene: NA
clone size: NA
CDR3 DNA: TGTGCCAGTAGTATAGCCGGCGGGCAGGGGAATGGCTACACCTTC
CDR3 protein: CASSIAGGQGNGYTF

J gene: TRBJ2-1
V gene: TRBV7-8
D gene: NA
clone size: NA
CDR3 DNA: TGTGCCAGCAGCTTGGGGCTCTACAATGAGCAGTTCTTC
CDR3 protein: CASSLGLYNEQFF